The text below deals with one T cell receptor beta chain. This sample was included in a study of T cells expressing NK-cell markers. TCRdb reprocessed the 5' RACE reads; each CDR3 protein has one entry and no DNA is given. The table for this sample gives 300,000 to 500,000 distinct CDR3 sequences. Germline loops: CDR1 SGHAT, CDR2 FQNNGV. CDR3 length: 14 residues. Sequencing was done on a sample of blood T cells: a sorted CD56 or NKG2C T cell subset, CD4+ or CD8+ T cells, or bulk PBMC T cells (not recorded which). This TCR came from a woman between 50 and 59 years old in good health. The chain links TRBV11-2 to TRBJ2-1; TCRdb picks TRBD1, but there is no DNA to check that call. This chain's CDR3 is CASTIGQGYNEQFF. The variable domain in full, completed from reference TRBV11-2 and TRBJ2-1, reads EAGVAQSPRYKIIEKRQSVAFWCNPISGHATLYWYQQILGQGPKLLIQFQNNGVVDDSQLPKDRFSAERLKGVDSTLKIQPAKLEDSAVYLCASTIGQGYNEQFFGPGTRLTVL.